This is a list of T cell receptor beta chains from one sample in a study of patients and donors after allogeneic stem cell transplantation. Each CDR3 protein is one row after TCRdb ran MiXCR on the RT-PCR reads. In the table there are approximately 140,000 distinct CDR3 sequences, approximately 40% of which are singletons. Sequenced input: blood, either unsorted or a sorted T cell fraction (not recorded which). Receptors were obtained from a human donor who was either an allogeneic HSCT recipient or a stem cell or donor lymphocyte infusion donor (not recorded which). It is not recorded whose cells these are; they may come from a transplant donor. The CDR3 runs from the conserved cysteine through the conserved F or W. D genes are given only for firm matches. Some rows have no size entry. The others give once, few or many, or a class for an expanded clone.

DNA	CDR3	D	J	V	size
TGTGCCAGCGGTTACCCCTACAGGGCGGATGGTCAGCCCCAGCATTTT	CASGYPYRADGQPQHF	NA	TRBJ1-5	TRBV6-2/TRBV6-3	NA
TGTGCCAGCAGCTTCGGCTACCAAGAGACCCAGTACTTC	CASSFGYQETQYF	NA	TRBJ2-5	TRBV5-5	NA
TGTGCCAGCAGCTTGCGGACCGGGGAGCTGTTTTTT	CASSLRTGELFF	NA	TRBJ2-2	TRBV7-9	NA
TGTGCCAGCAGTTACTCAGGGGAGGCAAACTATGGCTACACCTTC	CASSYSGEANYGYTF	NA	TRBJ1-2	TRBV6-5	few
TGTGCTAGTGGCCGGGACAGGGTGGGCAATGAGCAGTTCTTC	CASGRDRVGNEQFF	TRBD1	TRBJ2-1	TRBV12-5	once
TGTGCCAGCAGCCTTTTTATGAACACTGAAGCTTTCTTT	CASSLFMNTEAFF	NA	TRBJ1-1	TRBV12-3/TRBV12-4	many
TGTGCCAGCAGCACGGGACTAGTGGGAGCGCAGTATTTT	CASSTGLVGAQYF	TRBD2	TRBJ2-3	TRBV28	NA
TGTGCCGCGGGAGGGGAGGCCCAGTACTTC	CAAGGEAQYF	TRBD2	TRBJ2-5	TRBV6-6	NA
TGCAGCGTCAGGGACTCGGATAGGGGGGAGCAGTTCTTC	CSVRDSDRGEQFF	NA	TRBJ2-1	TRBV29-1	NA
TGTGCCAGCAGCCCTGTCGGTGGAAGAGGAGAAAAACTGTTTTTT	CASSPVGGRGEKLFF	NA	TRBJ1-4	TRBV6-6	few
TGTGCCAGCAGCGGGGACAATGAGCAGTTCTTC	CASSGDNEQFF	NA	TRBJ2-1	TRBV6-2/TRBV6-3	NA